This T cell receptor (beta chain) was identified in a study of cytomegalovirus exposure and HLA in healthy donors. General study findings and limits: Immune exposure information available was restricted to CMV serostatus. Presence/absence analyses treated sequencing depth as roughly uniform across donors. Several top significant clusters appeared, in a later analysis, to be linked to common viral pathogens.

It was with 60 Vbeta and 13 Jbeta primers that the PCR ran. TCRdb's copy holds only in-frame clones and misses some; the assay was immunoSEQ multiplex PCR. The profile covers some 200,000 clones, with about four fifths appearing a single time and 2.6% taken by the ten largest. The CDR3 length is 15 residues. Germline V gene sequence: CDR1 LGHNA, CDR2 YSLEER. The germline V and J ends were trimmed by 0 bases and 5 bases, with 13 bases remaining between them. All the people who gave samples were healthy bone marrow donors. With regard to this clone: The antigen is undetermined.

The source of this sequence is a woman aged 50 to 65 in good health and CMV-seropositive. Sequencing input: PBMCs. The chain links TRBV4-3 to TRBJ2-5; D perhaps matches TRBD1 (6 bases). CDR3 in amino acids: CASSQDWTDGETQYF. In DNA form, the CDR3 reads TGCGCCAGCAGCCAAGACTGGACAGATGGGGAGACCCAGTACTTC.